This T cell receptor beta chain was sequenced during a study of T-cell memory formation after mild COVID-19. In the study overall: Largely donor-specific sequence clusters came from a couple of donors. Study observations and caveats: Contracting clones from day 15 to 85 showed balanced CD4/CD8; later expanders favored CD4+. The appearance of some responding clones in pre-infection memory suggested that cross-reactive memory joined.

This CDR3 has 15 amino acids. Trimming removed 5 bases from V and 3 bases from J; junction bases left unmatched: 3. Looked up from germline, CDR1 is ENHRY and CDR2 is SYGVKD. Constant-segment primers and 5'RACE yielded cDNA libraries for TCR alpha and TCR beta, each carrying sample barcodes and UMIs. TCRdb processed the 5' RACE reads anew with MiXCR; each CDR3 protein has one entry. The table lists approximately 260,000 distinct CDR3 sequences, 15% to 20% of them singletons, with roughly 20% in the top ten. In its sample, this clonotype was seen once. Its antigen is currently unknown. The J gene is TRBJ2-3, the V gene TRBV10-3; TRBD2 matches at 12 bases. This clonotype was obtained from a man younger than 35 who had mild COVID-19 (a few samples of this study predate the infection). Cell type and time point are not known. The sequenced sample consisted of PBMCs or a T cell subset sorted from them (not recorded which). The chain's CDR3 is CAISPSGGGTDTQYF. DNA for the CDR3: TGTGCCATCAGTCCTAGCGGGGGGGGAACAGATACGCAGTATTTT.